This TCR beta chain was sequenced during a study of blood T cells in healthy people across ages (dated by TCRdb to the mid-2010s). In terms of the full investigation: In model experiments, roughly one uniquely barcoded TCR beta cDNA molecule per two T cells was captured by template switching. Using deep sequencing normalized with unique cDNA molecular identifiers, the study measured how TCR beta repertoire diversity changes with age. For two donors (one aged 18 to 29 and one aged 80 or older), the study analyzed two additional independent replicas of 1 million unique cDNA reads from the same blood draw. Four age groups were formed from the donors: young (average roughly 15 years), middle-aged (around 40), aged (approximately 60) and long-lived (around 82). The full study reports these points: Estimates of total diversity based on one million sequenced T cells were considered lower bounds and underestimates. Observed TCR beta diversity per million T cells fell roughly linearly with age, and a significant reduction was already apparent by age roughly 40. Observed TCR beta diversity correlated strongly with the percentage of naive T cells measured by flow cytometry. Compared with the aged group, the long-lived group had more naive CD4+ T cells, fewer expanded clones and increased TCR diversity, a pattern suggesting age selection. Donor CMV infection status was unknown, potentially confounding age-related changes in expanded clonotypes. Because profiling used bulk unsorted PBMCs, naive and antigen-experienced compartments could not be compared conclusively.

Germline trimming: 0 bases from V, 1 base from J; junction bases outside gene matches: 5. From its cysteine to its phenylalanine, the CDR3 spans 16 amino acids. Here the CDR3 DNA is all that survives: 48 bases in frame from base 1. Per the germline V gene, LGHNT is the CDR1 and FRNRAP is the CDR2. Systemically healthy Caucasian individuals from Russia, approximately 39 in total and aged roughly 6 to 95 years, were included as donors. Approximately 11 milliliters of peripheral blood were drawn from each donor into EDTA-treated Vacutainer tubes. PBMCs were isolated by Ficoll-Paque density-gradient centrifugation, with at least 7 million obtained per sample. Total RNA was extracted from PBMCs with Trizol reagent, with at least 5.5 micrograms obtained per sample. For every donor, flow cytometry on a PBMC aliquot measured the percentage of naive CD45RAhigh/CD27high T cells. This clonotype was recorded only once. This clone's antigen is unknown. Per-nucleotide qualities are absent, and no much larger clonotype sits a single base away. A single read constitutes weak evidence.

Libraries were constructed by 5' RACE. Sequencing instrument: Illumina HiSeq 2500. A second PCR of about 7 to 12 cycles was run with a J-beta primer mix and a sample-barcoded 5' primer. Each TCR beta cDNA molecule received a unique molecular identifier from a template-switch 5' adaptor carrying 12 random nucleotides. Each sample yielded at least 3 million CDR3-containing paired-end reads. All of the RNA was converted into first-strand cDNA using the Mint cDNA synthesis kit, with a TRBC-specific oligonucleotide serving as the primer. All cDNA was treated with uracil-DNA glycosylase and then went through a first 18-cycle PCR with the universal primers M1SS and BC2_uni_R. In the paper's pipeline: For normalization, 1 million high-quality reads, each with a distinct molecular identifier, were randomly selected from each sample. Reads sharing molecular identifiers were discarded rather than binned into consensus sequences. CDR3 identification, clonotype clustering and error correction used MiTCR with a Q25 quality threshold and the strictest error-elimination algorithm. A nonparametric unseen species model with Euler transformation was used to estimate lower-bound total TCR beta diversity. TCRdb redid the processing of the public reads, applying fastp at Q25 and MiXCR, and retained in-frame beta chains. Records with the same CDR3 protein are collapsed into one entry carrying the most frequent genes and DNA. What appears here as the V and J calls and clone size reflects TCRdb's work, not the paper's. The sample profile shows about 930,000 distinct CDR3 sequences; about 28% of them were found once. The top ten constitute roughly 10% of the sample.

This sample was shared with a second study, whose subject was T cells of mothers and their children. Drawing on the second study: The donors were nine systemically healthy Caucasian individuals, made up of three mothers and their six children. cDNA synthesis used all of the extracted RNA, with 1.5 ug of RNA in each 15 ul reaction. In the second PCR, the M1S primer introduced both the sample barcodes and 2-4 random nucleotides. More than 8.5 million TCR beta CDR3 reads were obtained from each mother, and about 3 million reads were obtained from each child. Thymic selection similarly shapes TCR recombination output in related and unrelated pairs, with minor effect from inherited differences. Related mother-child pairs always showed normalized repertoire overlap that was slightly higher than in unrelated mother-child pairs, though the difference was never significant. No persistent microchimeric T cell clones were detected, at a sensitivity of roughly 100 clones per million clonotypes. In the study, deep NGS was used to compare the TCR beta repertoires of mothers and children, and features distinguishing related mother-child pairs from unrelated individuals were sought. On average, the children were around 11 +/- 4 years old, while the mothers were about 40 +/- 4 years old. After adapter ligation was performed with NEBNext reagents, the libraries were sequenced on an Illumina HiSeq 2000 with 100+100 nt paired-end reads. To prevent cross-contamination, the mother and child libraries were prepared one month apart and sequenced in separate runs. Between about 500,000 and 2,100,000 distinct TCR beta clonotypes were identified per donor. Naive TCR beta clonotypes were estimated from low-frequency clonotypes matched to each donor's FACS-determined naive share, without sorting.

The chain is assembled from TRBV12-5 and TRBJ2-5; 7 central nucleotides agree with TRBD2. Material for sequencing was blood. This clonotype originated in a woman between 40 and 50 years old in good health. The DNA reads TGTGCTAGTGGTTTGGTACTGGGAGGGCCCCAAGAGACCCAGTACTTC. Its protein product is CASGLVLGGPQETQYF.